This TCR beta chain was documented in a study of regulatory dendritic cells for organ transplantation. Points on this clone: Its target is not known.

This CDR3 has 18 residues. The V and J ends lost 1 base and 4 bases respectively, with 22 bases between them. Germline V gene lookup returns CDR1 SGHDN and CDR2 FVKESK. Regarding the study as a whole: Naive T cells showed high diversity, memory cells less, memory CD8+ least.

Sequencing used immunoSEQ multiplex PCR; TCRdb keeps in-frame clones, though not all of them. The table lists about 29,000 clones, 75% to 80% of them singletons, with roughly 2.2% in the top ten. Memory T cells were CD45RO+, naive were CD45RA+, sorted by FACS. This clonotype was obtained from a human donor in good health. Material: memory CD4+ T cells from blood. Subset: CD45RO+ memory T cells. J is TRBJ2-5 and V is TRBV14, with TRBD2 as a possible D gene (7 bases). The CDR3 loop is CASSQGSTGGRYIETQYF. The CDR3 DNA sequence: TGTGCCAGCAGCCAAGGATCGACGGGGGGCCGATATATAGAGACCCAGTACTTC. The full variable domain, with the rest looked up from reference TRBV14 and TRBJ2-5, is EAGVTQFPSHSVIEKGQTVTLRCDPISGHDNLYWYRRVMGKEIKFLLHFVKESKQDESGMPNNRFLAERTGGTYSTLKVQPAELEDSGVYFCASSQGSTGGRYIETQYFGPGTRLLVL.